These 10 T cell receptor beta chains were sequenced from one sample in a study of blood T cell repertoires in COVID-19. Assay: immunoSEQ multiplex PCR; the TCRdb copy retains only in-frame clones and omits some. The sample consists of a few hundred thousand clones, 88% of them appearing once. The specimen was PBMCs or T cells enriched from blood (not recorded which). The receptors originated from a woman aged 45-65 years who had recovered from COVID-19.

The chain employs TRBV20-1 and TRBJ2-7, with a weak D call TRBD2 (6 bases). Trimming took 3 bases from V and 6 from J, leaving 9 bases between them. The CDR3 spans 11 residues. Germline V gene data show CDR1 as DFQATT and CDR2 as SNEGSKA (reference sequence). The CDR3 DNA reads as TGCAGTGCTAGGGGGGGTAGCGAGCAGTACTTC. Its translation: CSARGGSEQYF.

V gene TRBV7-9 combines with J gene TRBJ2-2; a weak D match, TRBD2 (5 bases). The germline gives CDR1 SEHNR, CDR2 FQNEAQ (reference sequence). This CDR3 is built from 15 residues. Trimming shortened V by 3 bases and J by 0 bases, and 8 bases separated the two germline ends. The CDR3 DNA sequence: TGTGCCAGCAGCTTCCTAGCTTCGAACACCGGGGAGCTGTTTTTT. Its translation: CASSFLASNTGELFF. The complete variable domain, with remaining parts taken from reference TRBV7-9 and TRBJ2-2, reads DTGVSQNPRHKITKRGQNVTFRCDPISEHNRLYWYRQTLGQGPEFLTYFQNEAQLEKSRLLSDRFSAERPKGSFSTLEIQRTEQGDSAMYLCASSFLASNTGELFFGEGSRLTVL.

The chain carries TRBV28 and TRBJ1-3; D unclear. Trimming took off 6 bases at V and 0 bases at J, with 9 bases between the two ends. This CDR3 comprises 14 residues. CDR1 is MDHEN and CDR2 is SYDVKM in the germline V gene. This CDR3 is CASRQLASGNTIYF. As DNA, the CDR3 is TGTGCCAGCAGGCAACTAGCCTCTGGAAACACCATATATTTT.

The chain recombines TRBV2 with TRBJ2-3, with D tentatively TRBD2 (6 bases). CDR1 and CDR2 (germline): SNHLY, FYNNEI. The CDR3 totals 15 residues. V dropped 4 bases and J dropped 3 bases, with 14 bases sitting between them. DNA for the CDR3: TGTGCCAGCAGTGCCTCCCCCGGGGGAACAGATACGCAGTATTTT. Residues: CASSASPGGTDTQYF.

The chain is built from TRBV5-6 and TRBJ2-3; 8 nucleotides line up with TRBD2. CDR3 size: 17 residues. Germline V gene data show CDR1 as SGHDT and CDR2 as YYEEEE. V was pared by 4 bases and J by 4 bases, with 14 bases of the junction left unmatched. CDR3 protein: CASSPVTSATLADTQYF. For the CDR3, the DNA is TGTGCCAGCAGCCCGGTGACTAGCGCTACCCTGGCAGATACGCAGTATTTT. The full variable domain, rest sourced from reference TRBV5-6 and TRBJ2-3, is DAGVTQSPTHLIKTRGQQVTLRCSPKSGHDTVSWYQQALGQGPQFIFQYYEEEERQRGNFPDRFSGHQFPNYSSELNVNALLLGDSALYLCASSPVTSATLADTQYFGPGTRLTVL.

The rearrangement uses TRBV18 and TRBJ1-3; 9 bases align to TRBD1. Trimming took 5 bases from V and 2 from J; bases not matched to a gene: 7. Germline-derived CDR1 and CDR2 are KGHSH and LQKENI. The CDR3 extends over 16 amino acids. In DNA form, the CDR3 reads TGTGCCAGCTCATCGACGGGACAGGGAGCTGGAAACACCATATATTTT. This gives the protein CASSSTGQGAGNTIYF.

The rearrangement links TRBV28 to TRBJ1-3, with TRBD1 matching over 8 bases. CDR3 length: 16 residues. Per the germline V gene, CDR1 is MDHEN and CDR2 is SYDVKM. Trimming took 5 bases from V and 2 from J; bases not matched to a gene: 8. DNA of the CDR3: TGTGCCAGCAGTGGTACAGGGGGAGGTCCTGGAAACACCATATATTTT. Its protein is CASSGTGGGPGNTIYF.

This clone appeared a few times. This rearrangement joins TRBV30 to TRBJ1-2; D gene unclear. This CDR3 spans 12 amino acids. V dropped 5 bases and J dropped 8 bases, with 15 bases sitting between them. Germline CDR1 reads GTSNPN; CDR2 reads SVGIG (reference sequence). The CDR3: CAWGEGGRGYTF. CDR3 DNA: TGTGCCTGGGGAGAAGGCGGGAGAGGCTACACCTTC.

The rearrangement uses TRBV7-2 and TRBJ2-7, with 11 positions matching TRBD2. Unmatched junction bases numbered 8, after V lost 6 bases and J lost 7 bases. CDR1 and CDR2 (germline): SGHTA, FQGNSA. This CDR3 spans 14 amino acids. The DNA of the CDR3 is TGTGCCAGCAGTTTCACTAGCGGGAGTGGGGAGCAGTACTTC. This sequence encodes CASSFTSGSGEQYF.

The chain combines TRBV4-2 with TRBJ2-3, with 7 bases identical to TRBD2. V shed 4 bases and J 0 bases; nucleotides not matched to a gene: 7. The CDR3 length is 16 residues. Germline V CDR1 and CDR2: LGHNA, YNFKEQ. DNA for the CDR3: TGTGCCAGCAGCCGAACTAGCGTCGCTAGCACAGATACGCAGTATTTT. This gives the protein CASSRTSVASTDTQYF.